This T cell receptor (beta chain) was identified during a study of graft-versus-host responses after intestinal transplantation. The wider study: All of the recipients had induction that used anti-thymocyte globulin, then tacrolimus and steroids for roughly three years. General study points: Among circulating GvH clones, peak levels were associated with early post-transplant declines in HvG clones.

The repertoire was sequenced with immunoSEQ multiplex PCR; TCRdb's copy has only in-frame clones and lacks some. The sample lists tens of thousands of clones, around 76% occurring once. Concerning this clone: What it binds is not known.

This CDR3 spans 13 amino acids. Germline CDR1 SGHNT, CDR2 YENEEA. The germline V and J ends were trimmed by 0 bases and 7 bases, with 7 bases remaining between them. This specimen was unstimulated CD4+ T cells sorted from spleen or lymph node cells, taken before intestinal transplant. The receptor was isolated from a human donor who received an intestinal transplant. This chain connects TRBV11-3 to TRBJ2-1; D is unclear. CDR3 protein: CASSLDRYNEQFF. The CDR3 coding sequence is TGTGCCAGCAGCTTAGACCGCTATAATGAGCAGTTCTTC.